The subject of this entry is one TCR beta chain. The antigen is undetermined. This sample was included in a study of T-cell reconstitution after alpha-beta-depleted transplantation in children. TCRbeta library preparation incorporated unique molecular identifiers. TCRdb re-derived calls from the PCR reads in MiXCR, one entry per CDR3 protein. This sample yields fewer than 150,000 distinct CDR3 sequences, of which 23% are seen a single time; roughly a tenth belongs to the top ten. V was pared by 1 base and J by 5 bases, with 4 bases of the junction left unmatched. Germline CDR1 LNHNV, CDR2 YYDKDF (reference sequence). This CDR3 spans 15 amino acids. Overall study findings and caveats: In patients about two months after transplant, alpha-beta T cells reportedly arose from several hundred expanded graft clones. The main origin of T-cell counts and diversity one year after transplant was newly produced T cells.

V and J are TRBV15 and TRBJ2-7, with TRBD1 matching over 11 bases. Specimen: PBMCs, mostly from graft donor cells, collected 180 days after TCRalphabeta/CD19-depleted stem cell transplant. The TCR comes from a male patient aged 2-9 years who had a stem cell transplant for chronic granulomatous disease, so the T cells may come from the graft donor. The CDR3 DNA reads TGTGCCACCAGCAGAGGAAGGACAGGGGGCAACGAGCAGTACTTC. Residues: CATSRGRTGGNEQYF. Full variable domain (outside the CDR3, taken from reference TRBV15 and TRBJ2-7): DAMVIQNPRYQVTQFGKPVTLSCSQTLNHNVMYWYQQKSSQAPKLLFHYYDKDFNNEADTPDNFQSRRPNTSFCFLDIRSPGLGDTAMYLCATSRGRTGGNEQYFGPGTRLTVT.